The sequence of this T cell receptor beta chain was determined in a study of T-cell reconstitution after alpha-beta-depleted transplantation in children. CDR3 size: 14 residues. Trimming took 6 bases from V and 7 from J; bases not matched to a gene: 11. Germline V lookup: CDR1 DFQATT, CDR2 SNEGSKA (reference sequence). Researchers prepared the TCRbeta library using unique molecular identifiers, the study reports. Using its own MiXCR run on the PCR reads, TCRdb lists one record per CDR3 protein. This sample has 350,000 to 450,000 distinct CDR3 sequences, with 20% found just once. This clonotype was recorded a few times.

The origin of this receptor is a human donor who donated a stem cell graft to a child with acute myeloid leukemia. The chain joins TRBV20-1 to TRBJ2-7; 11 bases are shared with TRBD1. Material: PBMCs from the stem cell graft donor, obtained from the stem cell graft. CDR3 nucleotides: TGCAGTGCGGGGGGACAGGGGGAAAAGGCAGAGCAGTACTTC. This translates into CSAGGQGEKAEQYF.